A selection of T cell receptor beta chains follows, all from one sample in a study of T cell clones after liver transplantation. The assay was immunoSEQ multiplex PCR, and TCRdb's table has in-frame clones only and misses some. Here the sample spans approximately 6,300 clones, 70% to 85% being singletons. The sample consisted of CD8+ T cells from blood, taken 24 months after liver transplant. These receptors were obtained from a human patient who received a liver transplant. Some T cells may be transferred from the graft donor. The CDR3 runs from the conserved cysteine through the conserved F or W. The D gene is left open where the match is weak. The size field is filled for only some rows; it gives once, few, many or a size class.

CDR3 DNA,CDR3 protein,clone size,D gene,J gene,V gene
TGCGCCAGCAGCTCAGGGACTAGCGGGAGTGTGTGGTTCTTC,CASSSGTSGSVWFF,NA,TRBD2,TRBJ2-1,TRBV5-1
TGCGCCAGCAGCCAAGATCCAGGGACTAGCGGAGGGGTAAATGAGCAGTTCTTC,CASSQDPGTSGGVNEQFF,NA,TRBD2,TRBJ2-1,TRBV4-1
TGCGCCAGCAGCTTGGCGCGGGGCATGAACACTGAAGCTTTCTTT,CASSLARGMNTEAFF,NA,NA,TRBJ1-1,TRBV5-1
TGTGCCAGCAGCGTAGAAGGAATAGCGGGACTCACCGGGGAGCTGTTTTTT,CASSVEGIAGLTGELFF,NA,TRBD2,TRBJ2-2,TRBV9
TGTGCCAGCAGCTTTACATATGAGCAGTTCTTC,CASSFTYEQFF,NA,NA,TRBJ2-1,TRBV7-9
TGTGCCAGCAGCTTCCGTTCTTACGAGCAGTACTTC,CASSFRSYEQYF,NA,NA,TRBJ2-7,TRBV11-2
TGCGCCAGCAGTGAGGACCTACCCCAAGAGACCCAGTACTTC,CASSEDLPQETQYF,NA,NA,TRBJ2-5,TRBV10-1
TGTGCCAGCAGTCCGTGGAGGGGGGCGCCTACGACAGATACGCAGTATTTT,CASSPWRGAPTTDTQYF,few,NA,TRBJ2-3,TRBV27
TGTGCCAGCAGCGTAGGGGAAGGTGGCGGATACAATGAGCAGTTCTTC,CASSVGEGGGYNEQFF,NA,NA,TRBJ2-1,TRBV9
TGTGCCAGTGCGGACGGCAGCTCTGGGGCCAACGTCCTGACTTTC,CASADGSSGANVLTF,NA,NA,TRBJ2-6,TRBV6-5
TGTGCCAGCAGCATGACAGGGCCCAACACTGAAGCTTTCTTT,CASSMTGPNTEAFF,NA,TRBD1,TRBJ1-1,TRBV7-9
TGTGCCAGCAGCTTATGGGTACTAGCCCTAGAGACCCAGTACTTC,CASSLWVLALETQYF,NA,NA,TRBJ2-5,TRBV7-7
TGTGCCAGTAGTATGGCTAGCGGGGGGTACAATGAGCAGTTCTTC,CASSMASGGYNEQFF,NA,TRBD2,TRBJ2-1,TRBV19
TGCGCCAGCAGTGAAGGACAGGGATACGAGCAGTACTTC,CASSEGQGYEQYF,NA,TRBD1,TRBJ2-7,TRBV10-1
TGCGCCAGCAGCCAAGATCCAGGAACTGGGAATGAGCAGTTCTTC,CASSQDPGTGNEQFF,NA,NA,TRBJ2-1,TRBV4-1
TGTGCCAGCAGCACTAGCGGGACTCAAGAGACCCAGTACTTC,CASSTSGTQETQYF,few,TRBD2,TRBJ2-5,TRBV27
TGTGCCAGTGTGGGACTGACACAAGAGACCCAGTACTTC,CASVGLTQETQYF,NA,NA,TRBJ2-5,TRBV19
TGTGCCAGCAGTTCCGGGACAGGCGTAACTAACACAGATACGCAGTATTTT,CASSSGTGVTNTDTQYF,NA,TRBD1,TRBJ2-3,TRBV28
TGTGCCAGCAGTGGACACAGAGGGCGTATGAACACTGAAGCTTTCTTT,CASSGHRGRMNTEAFF,NA,NA,TRBJ1-1,TRBV2
TGTGCCAGTACCCCGGGACTAGGGAGCTCCTACGAGCAGTACTTC,CASTPGLGSSYEQYF,NA,TRBD2,TRBJ2-7,TRBV19
TGTGCCAGCAGCCAGTCCAGTCTGAACCAGCCCCAGCATTTT,CASSQSSLNQPQHF,once,NA,TRBJ1-5,TRBV4-2
TGTGCCAGCAGCCAAGGTGGGGGGGGCCTATACAATGAGCAGTTCTTC,CASSQGGGGLYNEQFF,NA,NA,TRBJ2-1,TRBV4-2
TGTGCCAGCAGCTTCTATTCGGGATACGAGCAGTACTTC,CASSFYSGYEQYF,NA,NA,TRBJ2-7,TRBV7-3
TGCGCCAGCAGCTTGGCGGCAGCCAACACCGGGGAGCTGTTTTTT,CASSLAAANTGELFF,once,NA,TRBJ2-2,TRBV5-1
TGTGCCAGCAGCTTAGAAGTCTGGACAGGGGCCGGGGAGCTGTTTTTT,CASSLEVWTGAGELFF,NA,TRBD1,TRBJ2-2,TRBV7-6
TGTGCCAGCAGCTTAGAGGTGGGCGCGGGGGAGGCAGATACGCAGTATTTT,CASSLEVGAGEADTQYF,NA,TRBD2,TRBJ2-3,TRBV7-6
TGTGCCAGCAGCTCCCCGGGACTAGCGGGGACCGCCTCCTACGAGCAGTACTTC,CASSSPGLAGTASYEQYF,NA,TRBD2,TRBJ2-7,TRBV5-4
TGTGCCAGCAGCTTCGGAGGGGGACGAGTGGAAGCTTTCTTT,CASSFGGGRVEAFF,few,NA,TRBJ1-1,TRBV7-6
TGTGCCAGCAGCTCTTCCATTAGTGGGGAGCAGTACTTC,CASSSSISGEQYF,NA,NA,TRBJ2-7,TRBV7-3
TGCGCCAGCAGCCAAGCCAGCGGGATCTACGAGCAGTACTTC,CASSQASGIYEQYF,NA,TRBD2,TRBJ2-7,TRBV4-1
TGTGCCAGCAGCTTAACACAGGGAGTCCGGGAGCAGTACTTC,CASSLTQGVREQYF,medium-sized,NA,TRBJ2-7,TRBV5-8
TGTGCCAGCAGTTTTTTAGGCCCGTCGTGGGGATCTAGCAATCAGCCCCAGCATTTT,CASSFLGPSWGSSNQPQHF,NA,NA,TRBJ1-5,TRBV28
TGTGCCAGCAGTGGCGACTGGGAAAAACTGTTTTTT,CASSGDWEKLFF,NA,NA,TRBJ1-4,TRBV6-4
TGTGCCAGCAGTTTGGACGGGACAGGGGGCTCCGGGGAGCTGTTTTTT,CASSLDGTGGSGELFF,NA,TRBD1,TRBJ2-2,TRBV27
TGTGCCAGCAGTTCCGGACAGGGAGGATTTGGCTACACCTTC,CASSSGQGGFGYTF,NA,TRBD1,TRBJ1-2,TRBV13
TGTGCCAGCACCCGAGGTGGACAGGGGGCGGGAGAGACCCAGTACTTC,CASTRGGQGAGETQYF,medium-sized,TRBD1,TRBJ2-5,TRBV28
TGCGCCAGCAGCCCCTCGGACAGAGAGCAGTTCTTC,CASSPSDREQFF,NA,NA,TRBJ2-1,TRBV5-1
TGTGCCAGCAGTTACAAACCCCCCGGGACAGAGTATGGCTACACCTTC,CASSYKPPGTEYGYTF,NA,TRBD1,TRBJ1-2,TRBV27
TGTGCCAGTAGTATTCTAGCGGGGGCAAACAATGAGCAGTTCTTC,CASSILAGANNEQFF,NA,TRBD2,TRBJ2-1,TRBV19
TGTGCCAGCAGCGTAGGGGATTCACTAGCGGGATATTACGAGCAGTACTTC,CASSVGDSLAGYYEQYF,NA,TRBD2,TRBJ2-7,TRBV9
TGTGCCAGCAGCTCGCAGATCGGGACAGTGAACACTGAAGCTTTCTTT,CASSSQIGTVNTEAFF,NA,TRBD1,TRBJ1-1,TRBV7-2
TGTGCCAGCAGCTTACAACCCCCAGGACTAGCGGGGAATTACGAGCAGTACTTC,CASSLQPPGLAGNYEQYF,NA,TRBD2,TRBJ2-7,TRBV7-9
TGTGCCAGCAGCTTAGCGGGAGTGAACACTGAAGCTTTCTTT,CASSLAGVNTEAFF,NA,NA,TRBJ1-1,TRBV7-2
TGTGCCAGCTCACGCCCCCTGGAGCCCCCCTATAATTCACCCCTCCACTTT,CASSRPLEPPYNSPLHF,NA,NA,TRBJ1-6,TRBV18
TGTGCCAGTAGTCCCCTAGCGGAGGCAGAGACCCAGTACTTC,CASSPLAEAETQYF,NA,TRBD2,TRBJ2-5,TRBV19
TGTGCCAGCAGCTCTACAGGGATCTCTGGAAACACCATATATTTT,CASSSTGISGNTIYF,NA,NA,TRBJ1-3,TRBV7-2
TGTGCCAGCAGCTTAGCTAGCGGACTTTACGAGCAGTACTTC,CASSLASGLYEQYF,NA,NA,TRBJ2-7,TRBV7-6
TGTGCCAGCAGCTTGCGACAGGGGGTAGGCGAAAAACTGTTTTTT,CASSLRQGVGEKLFF,NA,TRBD1,TRBJ1-4,TRBV7-6
TGTGCCAGCAGCTTGACGACAGTTAGTGCAGAGACCCAGTACTTC,CASSLTTVSAETQYF,NA,NA,TRBJ2-5,TRBV11-2
TGTGCCAGCAGTTTCCCCCCGGGTGGGGGGCTAGGTCAGCCCCAGCATTTT,CASSFPPGGGLGQPQHF,NA,NA,TRBJ1-5,TRBV28
TGTGCCAGCAGCGACGAGATTAACTATGGCTACACCTTC,CASSDEINYGYTF,few,NA,TRBJ1-2,TRBV9
TGTGCCAGTAGTATATGGGGAATAGGCTCCTACAATGAGCAGTTCTTC,CASSIWGIGSYNEQFF,medium-sized,NA,TRBJ2-1,TRBV19
TGTGCCAGCAGGCCCCGAACTGAAGCTTTCTTT,CASRPRTEAFF,NA,NA,TRBJ1-1,TRBV6-5